The 10 T cell receptor beta chains presented below share a single source sample, sequenced in a study of blood T cell repertoires in COVID-19. Libraries were prepared by immunoSEQ multiplex PCR; TCRdb keeps only in-frame clonotypes and omits some of them. The sample has 80,000 or so clones; 75% to 85% are singletons. The sequenced material came from peripheral blood. These receptors were obtained from a man between 45 and 60 years old with COVID-19, enrolled during active disease.

This clone has more than one count but fewer than ten. The rearrangement joins TRBV5-1 to TRBJ1-1; 7 bases fit TRBD1. The CDR3 has 13 residues. Germline V lookup: CDR1 SGHRS, CDR2 YFSETQ. The trim removed 4 bases at V and 11 bases at J, leaving 11 bases unmatched. The CDR3 loop reads CASSRPPGTVAFF. The CDR3 bases are TGCGCCAGCAGCAGACCACCCGGGACAGTCGCTTTCTTT.

The chain has TRBV7-3 and TRBJ2-2; TRBD1 matches 9 bases. J lost 7 bases, V lost 2 bases, and 2 bases had no gene match. Germline V gene data show CDR1 as SGHTA and CDR2 as FQGTGA. This CDR3 spans 14 amino acids. CDR3 residues: CASSLGGQGGELFF. The CDR3 DNA sequence: TGTGCCAGCAGCTTAGGGGGACAGGGCGGGGAGCTGTTTTTT.

As to this clone: Other DNA sequences in this specimen translate into the identical CDR3. The chain recombines TRBV7-9 with TRBJ2-1; 10 positions match TRBD1. The CDR3 has 16 residues. The germline gives CDR1 SEHNR, CDR2 FQNEAQ (reference sequence). The V segment lost 1 base and the J segment 5 bases; nucleotides outside the gene matches: 5. The CDR3 bases are TGTGCCAGCAGCTTAGGATTCGGGACAGGGGACAATGAGCAGTTCTTC. Amino acids: CASSLGFGTGDNEQFF.

CDR3 sequence: CASSRTGQSNTEAFF. The CDR3 coding sequence is TGCGCCAGCAGCCGGACGGGACAGTCGAACACTGAAGCTTTCTTT. J is TRBJ1-1 and V is TRBV5-1; TRBD1 aligns across 7 bases. The CDR3 has 15 residues. The germline CDR1 and CDR2 sequences are SGHRS and YFSETQ. The V and J ends lost 4 bases and 1 base, in that order; junction bases with no gene match: 7.

This rearrangement joins TRBV11-1 to TRBJ1-2; D may be TRBD1 (5 bases). The V end lost 2 bases, the J end lost 3 bases, and 13 bases lay between the germline ends. The CDR3 has 15 amino acids. Germline V gene lookup returns CDR1 SGHAT and CDR2 FQDESV (reference sequence). The CDR3 region has the DNA TGTGCCAGCAGCTTAATAACAGGCTCCGACTATGGCTACACCTTC. This sequence encodes CASSLITGSDYGYTF.

The chain joins TRBV3-1 (or the pseudogene TRBV3-2) to TRBJ2-7; a possible D gene is TRBD2 (6 bases). The CDR3 is 15 residues long. Deletions cut 0 bases from V and 6 bases from J, with 15 bases between. Looked up from germline, CDR1 is LGHDT and CDR2 is YNNKEL (reference sequence). CDR3: CASSQEIGARGEQYF. The DNA for the CDR3 is TGTGCCAGCAGCCAAGAAATTGGGGCGCGGGGCGAGCAGTACTTC.

The chain uses TRBV5-1 and TRBJ2-2; D is possibly TRBD2 (5 bases). This CDR3 is 16 amino acids long. CDR1 and CDR2 from the germline V gene are SGHRS and YFSETQ. V dropped 6 bases and J dropped 4 bases, with 19 bases sitting between them. CDR3 nucleotides: TGCGCCAGCAAAATGAGCCCGGGGATCTCCACCGGGGAGCTGTTTTTT. Protein product: CASKMSPGISTGELFF.

This clone qualifies as medium-sized. The chain is built from TRBV4-3 and TRBJ2-3, with D possibly matching TRBD2 (6 bases). Germline V gene sequence: CDR1 LGHNA, CDR2 YSLEER. Trimming took off 0 bases at V and 6 bases at J, with 19 bases between the two ends. The CDR3 totals 17 residues. The CDR3 loop reads CASSQDWAGRGRDTQYF. The CDR3 DNA reads as TGCGCCAGCAGCCAAGATTGGGCGGGAAGGGGCCGGGATACGCAGTATTTT.

This chain uses TRBV14 with TRBJ1-1, with TRBD1 identical over 7 bases. Germline trimming cut 1 base from V and 4 bases from J; bases unmatched to any gene: 3. CDR1 and CDR2 from the germline V gene are SGHDN and FVKESK. The CDR3 runs to 14 residues. Here the CDR3 reads CASSQGQGGTEAFF. Written as DNA, the CDR3 is TGTGCCAGCAGCCAAGGACAGGGTGGCACTGAAGCTTTCTTT.

This chain uses TRBV19 with TRBJ2-1; possible D gene TRBD2, 6 bases. Trimming removed 4 bases from V and 5 bases from J, with 12 bases in between. The CDR3 length is 14 residues. CDR1 is LNHDA and CDR2 is SQIVND in the germline V gene (reference sequence). The CDR3 reads CASSRAGIHNEQFF. CDR3 bases: TGTGCCAGTAGTAGGGCGGGGATACACAATGAGCAGTTCTTC.